A selection of T cell receptor beta chains follows, all from one sample in a study of blood T cell repertoires in COVID-19. Some clones are missing from TCRdb's copy, which holds only in-frame ones; the method was immunoSEQ multiplex PCR. Here the sample spans over 20,000 clones, around 89% being singletons. The sequencing input was peripheral blood. Receptors originate from a human donor in a cohort sampled during active COVID-19. Both conserved end residues are part of each CDR3. The D gene is left open where the match is weak. Expanded clones get a size class; other rows say once, few or many, or leave the size out.

. | 16 | TRBJ2-3 | TRBV6-4 | TRBD2 | TGTGCCAGCAGTGACGGCAGCGGGAGTGGGACAGATACGCAGTATTTT | CASSDGSGSGTDTQYF
once | 16 | TRBJ2-3 | TRBV5-4 | TRBD1 | TGTGCCAGCAGCCCAACCGGACAGGGGGTACCAGATACGCAGTATTTT | CASSPTGQGVPDTQYF
. | 14 | TRBJ1-2 | TRBV3-1/TRBV3-2 | TRBD1 | TGTGCCAGCAGCCCAACAGGGGAATATGATGGCTACACCTTC | CASSPTGEYDGYTF
. | 15 | TRBJ2-7 | TRBV6-5 | TRBD1 | TGTGCCAGCAGCCTAGGACAGGGTTCCCCCTACGAGCAGTACTTC | CASSLGQGSPYEQYF
few | 16 | TRBJ1-2 | TRBV5-4 | TRBD1 | TGTGCCAGCAGCTTGAACACCCCGGGGACAGGAAATGGCTACACCTTC | CASSLNTPGTGNGYTF
once | 15 | TRBJ2-3 | TRBV5-6 | TRBD2 | TGTGCCAGCAGCAGACTAGCGGACGACACAGATACGCAGTATTTT | CASSRLADDTDTQYF
. | 14 | TRBJ1-6 | TRBV28 | . | TGTGCCAGCGAAGGGGGGGGGTTAGGGTCACCCCTCCACTTT | CASEGGGLGSPLHF
. | 17 | TRBJ2-7 | TRBV11-2 | TRBD2 | TGTGCCAGCAGCCCTTTTGCGACTAGCGGGAGATACTACGAGCAGTACTTC | CASSPFATSGRYYEQYF
. | 11 | TRBJ1-1 | TRBV6-5 | . | TGTGCCAGCAGGAGGGTGGGTGAAGCTTTCTTT | CASRRVGEAFF
. | 13 | TRBJ2-7 | TRBV5-6 | . | TGTGCCAGCAGCTTGCGGAGCTCCTACGAGCAGTACTTC | CASSLRSSYEQYF
. | 18 | TRBJ2-1 | TRBV13 | TRBD2 | TGTGCCAGCAGCCACGGGACTAGCGGGAGGGGCTCCTACAATGAGCAGTTCTTC | CASSHGTSGRGSYNEQFF
. | 14 | TRBJ1-2 | TRBV7-9 | TRBD1 | TGTGCCAGCAACCCCACGACAGGGGACTATGGCTACACCTTC | CASNPTTGDYGYTF
. | 15 | TRBJ2-2 | TRBV15 | TRBD1 | TGTGCCACCAGCAGAGCGGGACAGGTGCCCGGGGAGCTGTTTTTT | CATSRAGQVPGELFF